The T cell receptor (beta chain) described here comes from a study of blood T cell repertoires in COVID-19 (dated by TCRdb to 2019 to 2021). Regarding the research as a whole: The collaborator samples originated in the United States, Italy and Spain and spanned the acute and convalescent phases of COVID-19. The material from the prospective study consisted of cDNA or gDNA derived from T cells, B-cell-depleted T cells, or PBMCs. Deeply sampled blood TCRbeta repertoires from subjects exposed to, actively infected with, or recovered from COVID-19 were included in the dataset. The repertoires were released in a freely available public database meant as a resource for research on the immune response to SARS-CoV-2. The samples were drawn from two sources: the first 160 participants of the ongoing ImmuneRACE study, and fewer than 1,500 subjects contributed by 6 global collaborators. The sample metadata nearly always contained a de-identified subject ID, COVID-19 status, age in years and sex. Where HLA class I and class II types were available, the types were taken from metadata supplied by the sample provider, not from assay-based typing.

TCRbeta CDR3 regions were amplified from genomic DNA by means of the immunoSEQ Assay, a bias-controlled multiplex PCR. The source study handled its data this way. Nucleated cell counts per sample were estimated from amplification of reference gene primers within the assay. Sequence reads were collapsed and filtered to measure the absolute abundance of every unique TCRbeta CDR3 rearrangement. Productive Simpson clonality was computed per sample as the square root of Simpson's diversity index over productive rearrangements. The immuneACCESS repertoire file appears here via TCRdb, limited to in-frame rearrangements. These files lack a portion of the clones; in checked studies, under half of the deficit traces to unresolved V genes, and the cause of the others is not known. The V and J calls and clone size come from that table; D and trimming were worked out from the DNA. The sample data list about 54,000 clones, and 88% of these were observed just once. Clones ranked in the top ten supply about 3% of the sample.

The germline V gene encodes CDR1 SGHRS and CDR2 YFSETQ. Between the V and J ends, shortened by 4 bases and 0 bases respectively, the junction contains 5 bases. The CDR3 contains 14 residues, cysteine and phenylalanine counted. Of all the DNA, just the CDR3 is kept, 42 bases in frame from base 1. As to this clone: Its recognized antigen is unknown. No clone much larger than this one lies a single base away; base qualities are absent.

The collaborating institutions used their own protocols to collect whole blood in K2EDTA tubes. For TCRbeta analysis, collaborators shipped samples as frozen whole blood, isolated PBMCs, or DNA extracted from either of those sample types. Study-wide conclusions, independent of this receptor: The amount of clinical and demographic metadata varied by source and participant and was provided uncurated.

The sequencing sample was made of peripheral blood. This chain joins TRBV5-1 to TRBJ2-6, with no D gene named confidently. The receptor's source is a human donor in a cohort sampled during active COVID-19. The CDR3 sequence is CASSRLSGANVLTF. The DNA is as follows: TGCGCCAGCAGCCGACTCTCTGGGGCCAACGTCCTGACTTTC.